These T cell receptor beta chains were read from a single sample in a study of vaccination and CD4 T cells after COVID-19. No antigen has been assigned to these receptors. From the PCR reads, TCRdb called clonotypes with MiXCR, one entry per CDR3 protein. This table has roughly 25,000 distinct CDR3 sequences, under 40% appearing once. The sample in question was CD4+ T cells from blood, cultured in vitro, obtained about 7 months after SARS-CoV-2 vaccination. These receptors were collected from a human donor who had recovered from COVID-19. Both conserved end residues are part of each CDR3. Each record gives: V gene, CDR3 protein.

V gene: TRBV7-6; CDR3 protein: CASSLPISTVQYF
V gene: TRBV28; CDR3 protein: CASSLPLGRQETQYF
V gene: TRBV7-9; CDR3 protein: CASALSAAMNTEAFF
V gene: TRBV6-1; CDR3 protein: CASTSSGNNQPQHF
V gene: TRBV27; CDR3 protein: CATRGSGRDTQYF
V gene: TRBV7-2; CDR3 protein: CASSLGRRQISGANVLTF
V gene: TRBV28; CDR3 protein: CASSFPRLAFQVEQFF
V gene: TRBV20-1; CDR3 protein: CSALRHFYNEQFF
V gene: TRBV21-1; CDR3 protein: CASSFHWGTADTWDTQYF
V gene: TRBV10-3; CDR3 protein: CAISERKSFSSYEQYF
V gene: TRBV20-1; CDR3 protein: CSAMPGQGSYSPLHF
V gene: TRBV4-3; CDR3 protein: CASSQLGGTGYGYTF
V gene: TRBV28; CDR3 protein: CASSFPELYGYTF
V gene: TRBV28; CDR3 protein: CASSPWTSGSSVTYEQYF
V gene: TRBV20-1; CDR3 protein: CSARRGTANTEAFF
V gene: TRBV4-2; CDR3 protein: CASSQDLNGEETQYF